The following is a T cell receptor (beta chain) sequence with its context. Trimming took off 3 bases at V and 5 bases at J, with 11 bases between the two ends. CDR1 is SEHNR, CDR2 FQNEAQ, per germline (reference sequence). The CDR3 runs 14 residues. TCRdb reprocessed the RT-PCR reads via MiXCR and lists one record per CDR3 protein. Among about 680,000 distinct CDR3 sequences, 13% to 15% were seen once, and the ten largest hold roughly 3.6%. The material sequenced was memory CD4+ T cells from blood. The chain couples TRBV7-9 to TRBJ2-1; maybe TRBD1 (6 bases). The origin of this receptor is a female donor in good health, serving as a healthy control. The CDR3: CASSFGQIHNEQFF. DNA of the CDR3: TGTGCCAGCAGCTTTGGACAGATCCACAATGAGCAGTTCTTC.